A selection of T cell receptor beta chains follows, all from one sample in a study of low-dose radiotherapy and immunotherapy resistance in tumors. TCRdb recomputed calls from the reads with MiXCR, one row per CDR3 protein. The sample lists approximately 84,000 distinct CDR3 sequences, around a sixth occurring once. Source: PBMCs, taken after low-dose radiotherapy plus immunotherapy. Source of these receptors: a male donor with prostate cancer. The CDR3 runs from the conserved cysteine through the conserved F or W. The D gene is left open where the match is weak. Clone size is not always given. Where it is, it says once, few, many or a class for expanded clones.

len,v_gene,abundance,d_gene,j_gene,CDR3aa,CDR3nt
14,TRBV7-2,many,NA,TRBJ2-7,CASSLAGIGNEQYF,TGTGCCAGCAGCTTAGCAGGGATCGGGAACGAGCAGTACTTC
13,TRBV5-6,many,NA,TRBJ1-5,CASSLGTNQPQHF,TGTGCCAGCAGCTTGGGGACCAATCAGCCCCAGCATTTT
17,TRBV4-2,few,TRBD1,TRBJ1-3,CASSQEATGDSGNTIYF,TGTGCCAGCAGCCAAGAGGCGACAGGGGATAGTGGAAACACCATATATTTT
15,TRBV6-6,many,NA,TRBJ2-2,CASSKDSVDTGELFF,TGTGCCAGCAGCAAAGACTCAGTGGACACCGGGGAGCTGTTTTTT
12,TRBV6-2/TRBV6-3,many,NA,TRBJ1-1,CASRPGNTEAFF,TGTGCCAGCCGCCCAGGGAACACTGAAGCTTTCTTT
15,TRBV3-1,many,NA,TRBJ2-7,CASSPRTLSTYEQYF,TGTGCCAGCAGCCCACGGACTCTATCAACCTACGAGCAGTACTTC
15,TRBV11-3,many,TRBD1,TRBJ2-1,CASSLEGQAYNEQFF,TGTGCCAGCAGCTTAGAGGGACAGGCGTACAATGAGCAGTTCTTC
14,TRBV28,NA,NA,TRBJ1-1,CASSLGQSNTEAFF,TGTGCCAGCAGTTTAGGGCAGTCGAACACTGAAGCTTTCTTT
15,TRBV28,many,TRBD1,TRBJ1-1,CASSSGQGANTEAFF,TGTGCCAGCAGTTCAGGACAGGGGGCGAACACTGAAGCTTTCTTT
12,TRBV2,many,NA,TRBJ1-5,CASSEPNQPQHF,TGTGCCAGCAGCGAACCCAATCAGCCCCAGCATTTT
15,TRBV23-1,once,TRBD1,TRBJ1-1,CASRNRDRENTEAFF,TGCGCCAGCAGAAACCGGGACAGGGAGAACACTGAAGCTTTCTTT